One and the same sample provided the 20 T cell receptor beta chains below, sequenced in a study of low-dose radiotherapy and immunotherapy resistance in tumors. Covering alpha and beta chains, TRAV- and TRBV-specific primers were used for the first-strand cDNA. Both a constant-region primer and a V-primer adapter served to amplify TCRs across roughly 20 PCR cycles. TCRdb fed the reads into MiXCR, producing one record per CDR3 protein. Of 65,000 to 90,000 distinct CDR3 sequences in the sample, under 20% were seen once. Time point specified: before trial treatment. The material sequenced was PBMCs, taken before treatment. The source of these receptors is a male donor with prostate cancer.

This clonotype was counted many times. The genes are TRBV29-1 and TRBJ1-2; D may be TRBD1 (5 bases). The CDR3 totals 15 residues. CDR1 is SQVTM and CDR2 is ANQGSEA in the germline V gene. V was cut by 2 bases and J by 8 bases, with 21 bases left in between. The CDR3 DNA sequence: TGCAGCGTTGAACCCAGCGCTTCTGGGGCGGGAGGCTACACCTTC. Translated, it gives CSVEPSASGAGGYTF.

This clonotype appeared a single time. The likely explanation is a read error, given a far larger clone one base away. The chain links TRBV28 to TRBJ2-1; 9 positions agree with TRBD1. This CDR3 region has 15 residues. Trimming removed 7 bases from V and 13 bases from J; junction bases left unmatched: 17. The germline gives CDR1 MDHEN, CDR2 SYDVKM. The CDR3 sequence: CASTITGGVTETQFF. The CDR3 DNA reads TGTGCCAGCACCATCACAGGGGGCGTGACGGAGACCCAGTTCTTC.

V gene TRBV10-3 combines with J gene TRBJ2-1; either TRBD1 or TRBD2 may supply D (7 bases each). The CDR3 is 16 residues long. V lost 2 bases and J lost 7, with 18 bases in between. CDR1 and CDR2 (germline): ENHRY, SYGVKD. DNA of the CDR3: TGTGCCATCAGTGAGCCGGGGCAGGGGGGGTCGAATGAGCAGTTCTTC. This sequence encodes CAISEPGQGGSNEQFF.

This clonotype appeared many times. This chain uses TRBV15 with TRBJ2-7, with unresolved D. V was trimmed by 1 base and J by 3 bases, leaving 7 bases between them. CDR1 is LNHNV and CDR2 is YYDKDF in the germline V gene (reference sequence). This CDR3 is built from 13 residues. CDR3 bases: TGTGCCACCAGCAGAGTCGTCGACTACGAGCAGTACTTC. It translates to CATSRVVDYEQYF.

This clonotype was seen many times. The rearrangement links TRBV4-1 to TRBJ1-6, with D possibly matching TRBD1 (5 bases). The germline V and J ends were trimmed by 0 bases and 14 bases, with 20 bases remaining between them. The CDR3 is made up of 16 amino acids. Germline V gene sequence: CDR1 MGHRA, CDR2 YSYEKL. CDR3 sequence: CASSQDPSRAGLSLHF. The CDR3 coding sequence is TGCGCCAGCAGCCAAGATCCCAGCAGGGCGGGATTATCCCTCCACTTT.

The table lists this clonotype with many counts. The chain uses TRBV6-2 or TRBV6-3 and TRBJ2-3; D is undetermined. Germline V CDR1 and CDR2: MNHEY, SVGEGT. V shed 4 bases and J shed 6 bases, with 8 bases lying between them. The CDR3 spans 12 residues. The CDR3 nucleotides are TGTGCCAGCAGTTCGACTGTGGATACGCAGTATTTT. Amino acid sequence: CASSSTVDTQYF.

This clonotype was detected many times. As DNA, the CDR3 is TGTGCCAGCAGCTTAGCCCAGGGACAGACCTACGAGCAGTACTTC. Its translation: CASSLAQGQTYEQYF. V is TRBV13 and J is TRBJ2-7; 7 bases are a match to TRBD1. The V segment lost 1 base and the J segment 2 bases; nucleotides outside the gene matches: 5. Per germline, CDR1 PRHDT and CDR2 FYEKMQ (reference sequence). The length of the CDR3 is 15 residues.

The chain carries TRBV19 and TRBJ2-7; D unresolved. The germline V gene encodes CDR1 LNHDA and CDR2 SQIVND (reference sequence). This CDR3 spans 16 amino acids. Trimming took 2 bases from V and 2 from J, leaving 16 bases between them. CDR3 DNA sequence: TGTGCCAGTAGTATAACGGTTCGGGCGGAAGCCTACGAGCAGTACTTC. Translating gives CASSITVRAEAYEQYF.

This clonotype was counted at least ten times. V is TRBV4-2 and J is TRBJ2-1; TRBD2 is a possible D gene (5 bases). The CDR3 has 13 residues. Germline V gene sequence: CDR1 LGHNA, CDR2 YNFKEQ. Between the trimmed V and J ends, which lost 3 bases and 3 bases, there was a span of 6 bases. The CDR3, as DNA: TGTGCCAGCAGCCAGACTATCTACAATGAGCAGTTCTTC. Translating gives CASSQTIYNEQFF.

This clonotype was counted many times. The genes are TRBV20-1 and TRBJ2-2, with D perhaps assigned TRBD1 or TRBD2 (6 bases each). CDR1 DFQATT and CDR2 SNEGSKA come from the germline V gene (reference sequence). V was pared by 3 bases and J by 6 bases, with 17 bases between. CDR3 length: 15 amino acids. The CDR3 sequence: CSASSRGGSSGELFF. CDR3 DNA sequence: TGCAGTGCTAGCAGCAGGGGAGGTAGCTCCGGGGAGCTGTTTTTT.

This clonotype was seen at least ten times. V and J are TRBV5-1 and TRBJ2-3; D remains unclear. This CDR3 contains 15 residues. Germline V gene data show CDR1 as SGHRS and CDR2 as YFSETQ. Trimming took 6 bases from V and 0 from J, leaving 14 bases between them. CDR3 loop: CASTETAFSTDTQYF. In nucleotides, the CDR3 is TGCGCCAGCACCGAAACAGCGTTTAGCACAGATACGCAGTATTTT.

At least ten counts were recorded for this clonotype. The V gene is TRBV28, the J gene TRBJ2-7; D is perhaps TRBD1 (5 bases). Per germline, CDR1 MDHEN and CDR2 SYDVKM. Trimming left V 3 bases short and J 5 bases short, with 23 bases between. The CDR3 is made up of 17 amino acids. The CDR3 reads CASSFLRAGKELDEQYF. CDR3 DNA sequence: TGTGCCAGCAGTTTTCTCAGGGCAGGGAAAGAGTTAGACGAGCAGTACTTC. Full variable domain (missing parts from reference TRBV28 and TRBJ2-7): DVKVTQSSRYLVKRTGEKVFLECVQDMDHENMFWYRQDPGLGLRLIYFSYDVKMKEKGDIPEGYSVSREKKERFSLILESASTNQTSMYLCASSFLRAGKELDEQYFGPGTRLTVT.

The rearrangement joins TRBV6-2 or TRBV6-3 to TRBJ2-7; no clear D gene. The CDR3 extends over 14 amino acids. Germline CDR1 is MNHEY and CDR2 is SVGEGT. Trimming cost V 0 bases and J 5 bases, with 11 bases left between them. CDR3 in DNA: TGTGCCAGCAGTTACTCAGGCCGGGTTGACGAGCAGTACTTC. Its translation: CASSYSGRVDEQYF.

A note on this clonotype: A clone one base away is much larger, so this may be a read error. The CDR3 coding sequence is TGTGCCTGGGGTTACCCTGGGGCCAACGTCCTGTCTTTC. This codes for CAWGYPGANVLSF. The chain recombines TRBV30 with TRBJ2-6; tentatively, D is TRBD1 (5 bases). CDR1 and CDR2 (germline): GTSNPN, SVGIG (reference sequence). This CDR3 contains 13 residues.

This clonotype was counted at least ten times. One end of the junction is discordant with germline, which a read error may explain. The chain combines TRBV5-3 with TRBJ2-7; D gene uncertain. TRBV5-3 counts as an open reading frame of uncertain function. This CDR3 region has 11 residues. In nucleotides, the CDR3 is TGTGCCAGCAGCTCCTTCTACGAGCAGTACTTC. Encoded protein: CASSSFYEQYF.

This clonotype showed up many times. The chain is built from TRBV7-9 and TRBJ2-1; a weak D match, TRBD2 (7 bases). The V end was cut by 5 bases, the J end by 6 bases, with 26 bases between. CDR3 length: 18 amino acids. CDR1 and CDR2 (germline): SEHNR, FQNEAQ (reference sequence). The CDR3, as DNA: TGTGCCAGCAGCCCCCGGATAGGGGGGGCCTTAGGAGGCAATGAGCAGTTCTTC. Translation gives CASSPRIGGALGGNEQFF.

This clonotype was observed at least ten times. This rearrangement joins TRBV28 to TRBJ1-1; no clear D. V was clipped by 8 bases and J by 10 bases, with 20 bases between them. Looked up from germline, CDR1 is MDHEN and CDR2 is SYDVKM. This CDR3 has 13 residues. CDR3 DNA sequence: TGTGCCAGCTTAGGATCTCGACCCCATGGAGCTTTCTTT. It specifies CASLGSRPHGAFF.

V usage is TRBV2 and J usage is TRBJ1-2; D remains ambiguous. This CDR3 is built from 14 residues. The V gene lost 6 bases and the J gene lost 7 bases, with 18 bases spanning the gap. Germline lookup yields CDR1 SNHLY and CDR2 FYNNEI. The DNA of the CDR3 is TGTGCCAGCAGCGGCCGGATACGGAGAGGTGGCTACACCTTC. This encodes CASSGRIRRGGYTF.

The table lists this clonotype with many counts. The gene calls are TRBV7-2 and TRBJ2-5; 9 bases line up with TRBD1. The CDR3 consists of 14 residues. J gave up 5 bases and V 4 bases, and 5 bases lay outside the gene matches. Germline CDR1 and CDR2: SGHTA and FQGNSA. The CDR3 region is CASSSDRGKETQYF. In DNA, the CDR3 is TGTGCCAGCAGCTCTGACAGGGGGAAGGAGACCCAGTACTTC.

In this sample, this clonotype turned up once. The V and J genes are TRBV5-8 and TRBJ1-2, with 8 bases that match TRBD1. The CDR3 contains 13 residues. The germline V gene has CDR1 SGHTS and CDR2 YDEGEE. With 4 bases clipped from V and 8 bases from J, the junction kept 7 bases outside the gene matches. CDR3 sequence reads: CASSGKDRAGYTF. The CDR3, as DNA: TGTGCCAGCAGCGGGAAGGACAGGGCCGGCTACACCTTC.